Listed here are 7 T cell receptor beta chains from one sample, sequenced in a study of lymphopenia after photon versus proton radiotherapy. Assay: immunoSEQ multiplex PCR; the TCRdb copy retains only in-frame clones and omits some. The profile shows around 150,000 clones, approximately 90% of them singletons. The sample consisted of peripheral blood, taken from a patient treated with photon-based radiotherapy. These receptors were obtained from a man aged 50 to 60 with gastric cancer.

The chain recombines TRBV27 with TRBJ1-5; a possible D gene is TRBD1 (6 bases). The V end lost 0 bases, the J end lost 5 bases, and 11 bases lay between the germline ends. CDR1 and CDR2 from the germline V gene are MNHEY and SMNVEV (reference sequence). This CDR3 has 15 amino acids. Written as DNA, the CDR3 is TGTGCCAGCAGTTTATCTGGGGGCGAAGATCAGCCCCAGCATTTT. It is translated as CASSLSGGEDQPQHF.

This chain uses TRBV27 with TRBJ2-1; D possibly corresponds to TRBD1 (5 bases). The germline CDR1 and CDR2 sequences are MNHEY and SMNVEV (reference sequence). The V and J ends lost 2 bases and 8 bases respectively, with 13 bases between them. The CDR3 is made up of 14 amino acids. DNA for the CDR3: TGTGCCAGCAGTTTAATGGGGCCGAAGGATGAGCAGTTCTTC. Protein product: CASSLMGPKDEQFF.

The V gene is TRBV18, the J gene TRBJ1-2; D ambiguous. Germline assignment: CDR1 KGHSH and CDR2 LQKENI. Trimming removed 6 bases at V and 6 bases at J, with 14 bases between. The CDR3 contains 13 residues. The CDR3 nucleotides are TGTGCCAGCTCTCCCGGGCAGCCAAATGGCTACACCTTC. As protein: CASSPGQPNGYTF.

V and J are TRBV5-1 and TRBJ2-2; either TRBD1 or TRBD2 may supply D (5 bases each). This CDR3 has 15 residues. V lost 8 bases and J 4 bases, leaving 18 bases between the germline ends. Germline V gene data show CDR1 as SGHRS and CDR2 as YFSETQ. CDR3 residues: CASEGRNAGTGELFF. In DNA form, the CDR3 reads TGCGCCAGTGAGGGACGAAATGCGGGCACCGGGGAGCTGTTTTTT.

The V call is TRBV5-4, the J call TRBJ2-3; possible D gene TRBD2, 5 bases. Germline CDR1 is SGHNT and CDR2 is YYREEE (reference sequence). Trimming shortened V by 4 bases and J by 1 base, and 16 bases separated the two germline ends. CDR3 size: 16 residues. This CDR3 reads CASSPSTGGGTDTQYF. As DNA, the CDR3 is TGTGCCAGCAGCCCGTCGACCGGAGGAGGCACAGATACGCAGTATTTT.

V gene TRBV28 combines with J gene TRBJ2-1; TRBD1 is a possible D gene (6 bases). V was cut by 0 bases and J by 7 bases, with 10 bases left in between. Germline V gene lookup returns CDR1 MDHEN and CDR2 SYDVKM. CDR3 size: 14 residues. Here the CDR3 DNA reads TGTGCCAGCAGTTTATGGCAGGGGAAAAATGAGCAGTTCTTC. The encoded protein is CASSLWQGKNEQFF. Supplemented by reference TRBV28 and TRBJ2-1, the full variable domain reads DVKVTQSSRYLVKRTGEKVFLECVQDMDHENMFWYRQDPGLGLRLIYFSYDVKMKEKGDIPEGYSVSREKKERFSLILESASTNQTSMYLCASSLWQGKNEQFFGPGTRLTVL.

This chain connects TRBV23-1 to TRBJ2-1; perhaps D is TRBD1 or TRBD2 (6 bases each). TRBV23-1 carries the ORF label, with uncertain function. V lost 0 bases and J 5 bases, leaving 17 bases between the germline ends. The CDR3 is 17 residues long. DNA for the CDR3: TGCGCCAGCAGTCAATCAGGGAGGACAGCGAACAACAATGAGCAGTTCTTC. Its protein product is CASSQSGRTANNNEQFF.